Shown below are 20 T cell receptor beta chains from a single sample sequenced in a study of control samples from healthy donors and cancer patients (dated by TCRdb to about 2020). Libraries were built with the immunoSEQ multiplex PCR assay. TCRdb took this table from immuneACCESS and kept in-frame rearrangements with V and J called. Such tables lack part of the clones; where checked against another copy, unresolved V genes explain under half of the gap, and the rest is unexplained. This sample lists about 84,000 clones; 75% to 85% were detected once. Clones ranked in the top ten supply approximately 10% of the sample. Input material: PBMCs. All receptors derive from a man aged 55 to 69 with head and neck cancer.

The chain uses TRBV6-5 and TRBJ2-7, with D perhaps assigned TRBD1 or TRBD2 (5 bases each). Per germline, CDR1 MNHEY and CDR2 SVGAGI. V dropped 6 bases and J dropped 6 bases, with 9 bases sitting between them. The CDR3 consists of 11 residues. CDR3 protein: CASSRGAEQYF. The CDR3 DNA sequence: TGTGCCAGCAGCCGAGGGGCCGAGCAGTACTTC.

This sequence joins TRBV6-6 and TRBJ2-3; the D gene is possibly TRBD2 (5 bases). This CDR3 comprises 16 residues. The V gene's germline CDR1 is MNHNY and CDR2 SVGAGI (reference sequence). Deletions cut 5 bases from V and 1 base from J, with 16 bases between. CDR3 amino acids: CASSPHIAGGTDTQYF. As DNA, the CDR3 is TGTGCCAGCAGTCCCCACATAGCCGGGGGCACAGATACGCAGTATTTT.

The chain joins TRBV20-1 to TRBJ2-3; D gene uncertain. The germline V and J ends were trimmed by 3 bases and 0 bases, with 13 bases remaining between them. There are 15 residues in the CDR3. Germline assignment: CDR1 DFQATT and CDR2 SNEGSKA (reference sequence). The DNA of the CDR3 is TGCAGTGCTAGTCCGGAGCCCTATAGCACAGATACGCAGTATTTT. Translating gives CSASPEPYSTDTQYF.

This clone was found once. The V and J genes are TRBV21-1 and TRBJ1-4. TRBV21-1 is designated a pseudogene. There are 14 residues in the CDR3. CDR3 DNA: TGTGCCAGCACCAAAGGTGGGCGGGGTGAAAAACTGTTTTTT. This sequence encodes CASTKGGRGEKLFF.

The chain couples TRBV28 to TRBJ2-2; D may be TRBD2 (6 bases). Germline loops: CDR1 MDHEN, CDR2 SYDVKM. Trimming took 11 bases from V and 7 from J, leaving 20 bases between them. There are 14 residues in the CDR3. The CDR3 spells CALQRGIASGELFF. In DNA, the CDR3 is TGTGCCCTCCAACGGGGGATAGCGAGCGGGGAGCTGTTTTTT.

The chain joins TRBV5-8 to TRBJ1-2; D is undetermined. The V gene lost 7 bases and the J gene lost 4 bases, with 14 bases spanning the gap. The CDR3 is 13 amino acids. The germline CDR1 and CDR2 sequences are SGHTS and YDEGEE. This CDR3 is CASVRSQTYGYTF. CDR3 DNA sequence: TGTGCCAGCGTCCGGAGCCAAACCTATGGCTACACCTTC.

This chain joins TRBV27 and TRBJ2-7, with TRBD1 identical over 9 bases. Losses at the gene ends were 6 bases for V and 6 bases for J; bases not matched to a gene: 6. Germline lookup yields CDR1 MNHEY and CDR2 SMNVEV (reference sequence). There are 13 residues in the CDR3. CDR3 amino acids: CASRRDRVGEQYF. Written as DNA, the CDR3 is TGTGCCAGCAGACGGGACAGGGTGGGCGAGCAGTACTTC.

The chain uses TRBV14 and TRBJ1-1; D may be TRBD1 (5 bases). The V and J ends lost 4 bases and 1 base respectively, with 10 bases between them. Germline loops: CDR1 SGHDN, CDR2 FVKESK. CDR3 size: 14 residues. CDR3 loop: CASSPGSWNTEAFF. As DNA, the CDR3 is TGTGCCAGCAGCCCAGGGAGCTGGAACACTGAAGCTTTCTTT.

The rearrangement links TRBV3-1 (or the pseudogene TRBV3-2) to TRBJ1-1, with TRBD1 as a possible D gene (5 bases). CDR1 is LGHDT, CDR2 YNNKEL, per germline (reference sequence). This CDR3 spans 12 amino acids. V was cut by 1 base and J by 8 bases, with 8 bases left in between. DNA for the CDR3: TGTGCCAGCAGCCAAGCGGGACGGGAAGCTTTCTTT. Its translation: CASSQAGREAFF.

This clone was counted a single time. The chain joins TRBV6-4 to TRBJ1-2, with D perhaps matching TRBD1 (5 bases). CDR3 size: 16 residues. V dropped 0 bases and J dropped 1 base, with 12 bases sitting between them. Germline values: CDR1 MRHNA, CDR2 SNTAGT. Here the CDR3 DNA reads TGTGCCAGCAGTGACTCGAATACAGGAGTTAACTATGGCTACACCTTC. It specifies CASSDSNTGVNYGYTF.

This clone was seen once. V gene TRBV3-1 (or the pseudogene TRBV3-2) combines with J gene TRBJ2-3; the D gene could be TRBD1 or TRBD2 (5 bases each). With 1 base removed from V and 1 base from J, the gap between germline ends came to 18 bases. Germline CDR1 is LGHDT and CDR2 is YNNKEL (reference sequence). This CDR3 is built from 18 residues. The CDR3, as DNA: TGTGCCAGCAGCCAAGTTAAGCCTCTACTAGGGGGCACAGATACGCAGTATTTT. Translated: CASSQVKPLLGGTDTQYF.

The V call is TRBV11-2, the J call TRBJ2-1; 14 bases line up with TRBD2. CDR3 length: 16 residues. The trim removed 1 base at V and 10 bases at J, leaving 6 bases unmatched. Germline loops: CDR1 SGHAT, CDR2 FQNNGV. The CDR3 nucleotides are TGTGCCAGCAGCTTAGCCGGGACTAGCGGGAGATTCGAGCAGTTCTTC. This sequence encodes CASSLAGTSGRFEQFF.

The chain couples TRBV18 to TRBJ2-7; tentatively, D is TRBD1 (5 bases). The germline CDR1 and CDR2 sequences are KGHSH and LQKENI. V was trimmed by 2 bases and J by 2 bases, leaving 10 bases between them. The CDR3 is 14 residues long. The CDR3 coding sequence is TGTGCCAGCTCACCAGGGGCAGGAGCCTACGAGCAGTACTTC. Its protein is CASSPGAGAYEQYF.

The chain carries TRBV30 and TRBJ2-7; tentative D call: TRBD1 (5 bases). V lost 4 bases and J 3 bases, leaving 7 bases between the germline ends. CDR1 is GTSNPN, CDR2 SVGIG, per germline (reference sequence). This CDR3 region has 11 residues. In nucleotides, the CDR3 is TGTGCCTGGACCGACAGCTACGAGCAGTACTTC. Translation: CAWTDSYEQYF.

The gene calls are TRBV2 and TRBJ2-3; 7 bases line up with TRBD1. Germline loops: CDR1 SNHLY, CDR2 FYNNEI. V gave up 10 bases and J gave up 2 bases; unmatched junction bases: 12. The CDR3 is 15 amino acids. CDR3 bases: TGTGCCACTACACGACAGGGTAGAAACACAGATACGCAGTATTTT. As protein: CATTRQGRNTDTQYF.

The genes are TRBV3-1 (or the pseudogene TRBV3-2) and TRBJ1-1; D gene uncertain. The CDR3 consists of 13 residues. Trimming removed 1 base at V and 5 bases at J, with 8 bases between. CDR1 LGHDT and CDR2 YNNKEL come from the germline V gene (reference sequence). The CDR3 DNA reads TGTGCCAGCAGCCAAGTCGCCAGGACTGAAGCTTTCTTT. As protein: CASSQVARTEAFF.

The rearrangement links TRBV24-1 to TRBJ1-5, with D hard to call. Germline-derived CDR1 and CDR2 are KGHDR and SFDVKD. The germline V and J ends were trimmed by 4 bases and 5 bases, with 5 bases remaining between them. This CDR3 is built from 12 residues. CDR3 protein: CATSDSYQPQHF. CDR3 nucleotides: TGTGCCACCAGTGACAGCTATCAGCCCCAGCATTTT.

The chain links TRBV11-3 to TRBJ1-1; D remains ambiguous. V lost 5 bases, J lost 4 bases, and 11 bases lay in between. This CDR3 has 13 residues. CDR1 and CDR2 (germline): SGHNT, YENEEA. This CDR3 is CASSPGGGTEAFF. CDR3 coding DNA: TGTGCCAGCAGCCCCGGCGGCGGCACTGAAGCTTTCTTT.

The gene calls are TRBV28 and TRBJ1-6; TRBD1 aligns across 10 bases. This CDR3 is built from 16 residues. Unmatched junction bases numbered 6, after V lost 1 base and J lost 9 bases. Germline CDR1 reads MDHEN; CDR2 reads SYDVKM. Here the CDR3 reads CASSLSTGQGSSPLHF. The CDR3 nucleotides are TGTGCCAGCAGTTTATCAACGGGACAGGGGTCTTCACCCCTCCACTTT.

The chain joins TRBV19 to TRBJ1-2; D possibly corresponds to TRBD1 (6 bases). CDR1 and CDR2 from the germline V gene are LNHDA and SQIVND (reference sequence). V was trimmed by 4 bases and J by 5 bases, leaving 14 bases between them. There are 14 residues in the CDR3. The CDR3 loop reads CASSSRGGLYGYTF. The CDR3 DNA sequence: TGTGCCAGTAGTAGTCGTGGGGGGCTATATGGCTACACCTTC.